The clone carrying this TCR beta chain has ten or more counts. What it binds is unknown. Semi-nested PCR with Nested Universal Primer A followed constant-region reverse priming of full-length variable regions. TCRdb passed the 5' RACE reads through MiXCR, listing each CDR3 protein once. The sample has 35,000 to 50,000 distinct CDR3 sequences; 30% are singletons. Study outcomes and limitations: Tumor memory CD4+ T cell TCR gene usage was found to cluster with blood and lymph node memory CD4+ cells and with lymph node naive CD4+ cells. Greatest tumor Treg TCR overlap was with tumor naive CD4+ cells.

Germline-derived CDR1 and CDR2 are LGHNA and YSLEER. The ends were cut back, 0 bases at V and 4 bases at J, with 7 bases in the middle. There are 14 residues in the CDR3. The memory fraction was CD4+CD45RO+CD25- cells. The sequencing input was tumor-infiltrating memory CD4+ T cells sorted from the breast tumor. Subset reported: memory CD4+ T cells, CD4+CD45RO+CD25-. The chain has TRBV4-3 and TRBJ1-3; D is undetermined. The TCR was taken from a female donor with breast cancer. This CDR3 reads CASSQDSRGNTIYF. The CDR3, as DNA: TGCGCCAGCAGCCAAGATAGTCGAGGAAACACCATATATTTT.